The 3 T cell receptor beta chains presented below share a single source sample, sequenced in a study of T cell responses to AZD1222 COVID-19 vaccine. Repertoires were generated with immunoSEQ multiplex PCR, while TCRdb's copy carries only in-frame clones and drops some. The table shows approximately 49,000 clones, with more than 65% occurring only once. The material sequenced was peripheral blood, taken on day 0 of MenACWY control vaccination. These receptors all come from an adult in good health.

This rearrangement joins TRBV5-6 to TRBJ2-3, with a possible D match to TRBD2 (6 bases). Trimming removed 2 bases at V and 14 bases at J, with 30 bases between. This CDR3 has 17 residues. Germline CDR1 and CDR2: SGHDT and YYEEEE. The CDR3 sequence: CASSFQRGSSLGRRLYF. Here the CDR3 DNA reads TGTGCCAGCAGCTTCCAACGGGGGTCCTCTTTAGGCCGCCGGCTGTATTTT.

Turning to this clone: The identical CDR3 is also encoded by other nucleotide sequences in the sample. The genes are TRBV28 and TRBJ2-1; 10 bases are shared with TRBD1. V shed 8 bases, J shed 6 bases, and the junction held 4 bases outside the gene matches. Germline CDR1 MDHEN, CDR2 SYDVKM. The CDR3 contains 13 residues. The CDR3 reads CASRDRGPNEQFF. The CDR3 coding sequence is TGTGCCAGCCGGGACAGGGGACCCAATGAGCAGTTCTTC. Variable domain in full (rest from reference TRBV28 and TRBJ2-1): DVKVTQSSRYLVKRTGEKVFLECVQDMDHENMFWYRQDPGLGLRLIYFSYDVKMKEKGDIPEGYSVSREKKERFSLILESASTNQTSMYLCASRDRGPNEQFFGPGTRLTVL.

The V gene is TRBV6-5, the J gene TRBJ2-2; 8 bases agree with TRBD2. CDR1 is MNHEY and CDR2 is SVGAGI in the germline V gene. Trimming cost V 5 bases and J 7 bases; bases outside gene matches: 9. This CDR3 has 15 residues. The CDR3 is CASSPRQREFGELFF. The CDR3 DNA reads as TGTGCCAGCAGTCCCCGACAGCGGGAGTTCGGGGAGCTGTTTTTT.